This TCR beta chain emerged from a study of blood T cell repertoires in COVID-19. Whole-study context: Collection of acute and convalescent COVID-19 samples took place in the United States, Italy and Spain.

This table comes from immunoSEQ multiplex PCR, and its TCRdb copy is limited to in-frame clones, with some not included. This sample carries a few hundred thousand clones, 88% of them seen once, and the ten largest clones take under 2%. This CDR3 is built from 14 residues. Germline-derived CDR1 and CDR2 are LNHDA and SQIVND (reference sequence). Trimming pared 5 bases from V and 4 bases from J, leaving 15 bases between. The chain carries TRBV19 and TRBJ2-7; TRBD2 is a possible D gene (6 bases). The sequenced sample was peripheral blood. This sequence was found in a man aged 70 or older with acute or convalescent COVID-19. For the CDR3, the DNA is TGTGCCAGTAGTCCTTGGTGGAGGGCTTACGAGCAGTACTTC. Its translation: CASSPWWRAYEQYF.